This TCR beta chain is from a study of control samples from healthy donors and cancer patients. Germline values: CDR1 SGHAT, CDR2 FQNNGV. The CDR3 extends over 17 amino acids. V was trimmed by 4 bases and J by 0 bases, leaving 19 bases between them. The protocol was immunoSEQ multiplex PCR, while the TCRdb copy is restricted to in-frame clones and leaves out a portion. The sample holds some 67,000 clones, roughly nine tenths seen once. Input material: PBMCs. The chain is built from TRBV11-2 and TRBJ2-7; D is perhaps TRBD2 (6 bases). The TCR originated in a man aged 60 to 75 with lung cancer. In nucleotides, the CDR3 is TGTGCCAGCAGCTCTTCGCGGGGCTCCTTTAGCTCCTACGAGCAGTACTTC. It translates to CASSSSRGSFSSYEQYF.